This T cell receptor beta chain came from a study of CD8+CD57+ T cells in acquired aplastic anemia. TCR beta VDJ and CDR3 were profiled, and genomic DNA was the template. Via MiXCR, TCRdb re-called the reads, giving one row per CDR3 protein. The sample carries some 280,000 distinct CDR3 sequences, 55% to 65% recorded once. In germline, CDR1 is DFQATT, CDR2 SNEGSKA (reference sequence). V was cut by 0 bases and J by 10 bases, with 15 bases left in between. There are 14 residues in the CDR3. The rearrangement joins TRBV20-1 to TRBJ2-2, with no clear D. This sequence originates from a human donor with severe aplastic anemia or a healthy control (not recorded which). Sequencing used sorted CD4+, CD8+, or CD8+CD57+ T cells (not recorded which) from PBMCs. DNA for the CDR3: TGCAGTGCTAGAGACCCGGGCGTAATCGTGGAGCTGTTTTTT. Encoded protein: CSARDPGVIVELFF.